This T cell receptor (beta chain) was sequenced during a study of T cell responses to AZD1222 COVID-19 vaccine. The length of the CDR3 is 14 residues. V lost 2 bases, J lost 5 bases, and 8 bases lay in between. Germline assignment: CDR1 SGHRS and CDR2 YFSETQ. Produced via immunoSEQ multiplex PCR; TCRdb's table is partial and in-frame only. The sample contains roughly 72,000 clones, about nine tenths of which appear only once. The sequence derives from an adult who received the MenACWY meningococcal vaccine as a control. V usage is TRBV5-1 and J usage is TRBJ1-6; no definite D call. Sequencing used peripheral blood, obtained 28 days after the second dose of the MenACWY control vaccine. The CDR3 spells CASSFGQDNSPLHF. For the CDR3, the DNA is TGCGCCAGCAGCTTCGGTCAGGATAATTCACCCCTCCACTTT.